This T cell receptor (beta chain) was observed in a study of T cell repertoires in cytomegalovirus infection. Study in general: Public TCR beta signatures indicated both CMV infection and matching HLA type. The study's findings and limits: The cumulative frequency of public TCR beta families distinguished individuals who carried CMV together with the relevant HLA. The study found HLA-C-restricted CMV-specific TCR beta clonotypes dominating the ex vivo response.

CDR3 size: 16 residues. CDR1 is SGHRS, CDR2 YFSETQ, per germline. V gave up 4 bases and J gave up 6 bases, with 20 bases separating them. In TCRdb, the reads were re-called with MiXCR into one record per CDR3 protein. This sample has about 740,000 distinct CDR3 sequences, with 35% to 45% found just once. This clonotype has just a few counts. The target antigen is unknown. The specimen was PBMCs. This chain links TRBV5-1 with TRBJ2-1; D not certain. The sequence came from a human donor in good health (CMV status not recorded). Some clones in this sample may be carry-over from other donors' samples. The CDR3 bases are TGCGCCAGCAGCATCCTCACGGGCACCGGAACCAATGAGCAGTTCTTC. Translation: CASSILTGTGTNEQFF.